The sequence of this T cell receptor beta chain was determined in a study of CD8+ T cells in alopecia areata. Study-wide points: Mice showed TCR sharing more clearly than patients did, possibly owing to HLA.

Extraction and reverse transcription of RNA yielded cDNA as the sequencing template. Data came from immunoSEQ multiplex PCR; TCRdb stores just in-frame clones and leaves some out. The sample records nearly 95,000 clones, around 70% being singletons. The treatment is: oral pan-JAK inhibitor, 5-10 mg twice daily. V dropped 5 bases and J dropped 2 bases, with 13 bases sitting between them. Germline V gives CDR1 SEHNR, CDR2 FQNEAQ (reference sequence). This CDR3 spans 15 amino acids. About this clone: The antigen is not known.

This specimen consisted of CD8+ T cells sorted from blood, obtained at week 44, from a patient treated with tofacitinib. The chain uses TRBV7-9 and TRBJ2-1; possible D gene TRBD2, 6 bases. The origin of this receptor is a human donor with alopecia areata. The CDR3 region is CASSPVGGAYNEQFF. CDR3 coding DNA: TGTGCCAGCAGCCCCGTGGGCGGGGCCTACAATGAGCAGTTCTTC.